The T cell receptor beta chain described here comes from a study of blood T cell repertoires in COVID-19. Whole-study context: The United States, Italy and Spain provided the acute and convalescent COVID-19 samples.

V lost 4 bases to trimming and J lost 7 bases, with 14 bases between them. The CDR3 totals 14 residues. Germline lookup yields CDR1 SGHTS and CDR2 YDEGEE. TCRdb's table, derived via immunoSEQ multiplex PCR, lists solely in-frame clones and lacks some. The repertoire includes 110,000 to 150,000 clones, more than 75% of them detected once, and approximately 6% sits in the top ten. V gene TRBV5-8 combines with J gene TRBJ1-4; tentative D call: TRBD1 (6 bases). What was sequenced was PBMCs or T cells enriched from blood (not recorded which). The TCR originated in a woman aged 45-60 years who had recovered from COVID-19. This CDR3 is CASSNDRNLEKLFF. The CDR3 bases are TGTGCCAGCAGCAATGACAGGAATCTTGAAAAACTGTTTTTT.